The clone carrying this TCR beta chain was seen many times. This CDR3 has 13 residues. The germline V and J ends were trimmed by 0 bases and 8 bases, with 11 bases remaining between them. CDR1 is SGHRS and CDR2 is YFSETQ in the germline V gene. TCRdb ran MiXCR on the RACE reads and lists one entry per CDR3 protein. The repertoire holds tens of thousands of distinct CDR3 sequences, with roughly 10% as singletons. This sample is drawn from a study of human T cells and chemical hapten exposure. Across the study: The sensitizing agent was 2% DPC, placed on 2 cm by 2 cm of upper inner arm skin.

Time point here: patch test 1, 2 weeks after DPC sensitization. Treatment described: therapeutic diphenylcyclopropenone sensitization with weekly scalp DPC. Ahead of each patch test application, blood was drawn. The template was total RNA from unfractionated whole blood. The sequence came from an older woman with alopecia areata. Some clones in this sample may be carry-over from other donors' samples. This sample comprised whole blood, obtained in connection with sensitization to the hapten diphenylcyclopropenone (DPC). The rearrangement joins TRBV5-1 to TRBJ2-5, with D possibly matching TRBD2 (5 bases). The CDR3: CASSLAAGGTQYF. In nucleotides, the CDR3 is TGCGCCAGCAGCTTGGCTGCGGGTGGAACCCAGTACTTC.